The 30 T cell receptor beta chains given below trace back to one sample, sequenced in a study of CD8+ T cells in alopecia areata. Extracted RNA was reverse transcribed, and the resulting cDNA served as sequencing template. Clones were read by immunoSEQ multiplex PCR, and TCRdb kept only the in-frame ones, dropping some. The sample contains under 200,000 clones, around 59% of which appear only once. Stated treatment: oral pan-JAK inhibitor, 5-10 mg twice daily. The sample here was CD4+ T cells sorted from blood, taken at week 24, from a patient treated with tofacitinib. The source of these receptors is a human donor with alopecia areata.

The rearrangement uses TRBV25-1 and TRBJ2-7; possible D gene TRBD1, 6 bases. Germline lookup yields CDR1 MGHDK and CDR2 SYGVNS. Trimming took 5 bases from V and 7 from J, leaving 12 bases between them. The CDR3 is made up of 12 amino acids. This chain's CDR3 is CASSTGIGEQYF. In DNA form, the CDR3 reads TGTGCCAGCAGTACAGGGATTGGGGAGCAGTACTTC.

V usage is TRBV7-8 and J usage is TRBJ2-5; TRBD1 matches at 9 bases. This CDR3 region has 16 residues. CDR1 and CDR2 (germline): SGHVS, FQNEAQ. Trimming took 6 bases from V and 3 from J; bases not matched to a gene: 11. CDR3 in amino acids: CASRPDRGVKKETQYF. The CDR3, as DNA: TGTGCCAGCAGGCCTGACAGGGGGGTTAAGAAAGAGACCCAGTACTTC.

This clone was counted only a few times. The V and J genes are TRBV29-1 and TRBJ2-1; no reliable D call. CDR1 and CDR2 from the germline V gene are SQVTM and ANQGSEA. This CDR3 contains 12 residues. V lost 2 bases to trimming and J lost 9 bases, with 11 bases between them. DNA for the CDR3: TGCAGCGTTGAAAGAGGACGGTCTGAGCAGTTCTTC. Protein product: CSVERGRSEQFF.

This clone was seen once. This chain's CDR3 is CASSTYNGTTNYEQYF. In DNA form, the CDR3 reads TGTGCCAGCAGTACTTACAACGGGACTACCAACTACGAGCAGTACTTC. V gene TRBV27 combines with J gene TRBJ2-7, with 7 bases fitting TRBD2. The V segment lost 5 bases and the J segment 3 bases; nucleotides outside the gene matches: 13. Germline CDR1 reads MNHEY; CDR2 reads SMNVEV (reference sequence). The CDR3 loop spans 16 amino acids.

The J gene is TRBJ1-1, the V gene TRBV6-5; D is unclear. Trimming took off 2 bases at V and 1 base at J, with 8 bases between the two ends. The CDR3 runs to 14 residues. Germline values: CDR1 MNHEY, CDR2 SVGAGI. The CDR3 coding sequence is TGTGCCAGCAGTTACCTGGGTGGGAACACTGAAGCTTTCTTT. Translated: CASSYLGGNTEAFF.

In its sample, this clone was seen a few times. V and J are TRBV4-1 and TRBJ1-1, with D possibly matching TRBD1 (6 bases). Trimming removed 2 bases from V and 1 base from J, with 14 bases in between. Germline V gene sequence: CDR1 MGHRA, CDR2 YSYEKL. The CDR3 spans 16 residues. Written as DNA, the CDR3 is TGCGCCAGCAGCCAACCGTCCCGGGGGCAGAACACTGAAGCTTTCTTT. Protein sequence: CASSQPSRGQNTEAFF.

This clone was picked up one time. The genes are TRBV23-1 and TRBJ2-7; D is possibly TRBD2 (5 bases). TRBV23-1 has ORF status, its function being uncertain. This CDR3 comprises 15 residues. Trimming cost V 4 bases and J 3 bases, with 16 bases left between them. CDR3 in DNA: TGCGCCAGCAGTCCAAAGAGGCGGAGGCTCTACGAGCAGTACTTC. Protein sequence: CASSPKRRRLYEQYF.

The chain employs TRBV29-1 and TRBJ2-3, with no clear D. CDR3 length: 13 amino acids. Trimming removed 4 bases from V and 4 bases from J, with 12 bases in between. Germline V gene sequence: CDR1 SQVTM, CDR2 ANQGSEA. The CDR3 sequence is CSVVFPGPDTQYF. The CDR3 coding sequence is TGCAGCGTTGTATTTCCCGGTCCAGATACGCAGTATTTT.

This clone turned up a few times. The CDR3 loop is CAIEDGNTGELFF. The CDR3 nucleotides read TGTGCCATCGAGGACGGGAACACCGGGGAGCTGTTTTTT. V and J are TRBV10-3 and TRBJ2-2; D unresolved. The CDR3 contains 13 residues. From germline, CDR1 is ENHRY and CDR2 SYGVKD. V shed 8 bases and J shed 1 base, with 8 bases lying between them.

CDR3 region: CASRAGETQYF. The DNA of the CDR3 is TGCGCCAGCAGGGCTGGGGAGACCCAGTACTTC. The V and J genes are TRBV5-1 and TRBJ2-5; no firm D call. This CDR3 spans 11 amino acids. Trimming pared 5 bases from V and 5 bases from J, leaving 7 bases between. Germline CDR1 and CDR2: SGHRS and YFSETQ.

J is TRBJ2-7 and V is TRBV15; tentatively, D is TRBD2 (6 bases). Trimming took 0 bases from V and 4 from J, leaving 10 bases between them. Germline V gene lookup returns CDR1 LNHNV and CDR2 YYDKDF (reference sequence). The CDR3 is made up of 14 amino acids. CDR3 in DNA: TGTGCCACCAGCAGAGATCGGGGGATTTACGAGCAGTACTTC. This codes for CATSRDRGIYEQYF.

In its sample, this clone was seen a few times. J is TRBJ2-1 and V is TRBV2; 11 bases fit TRBD1. The germline V gene encodes CDR1 SNHLY and CDR2 FYNNEI. The V gene end was trimmed by 8 bases and the J gene end by 6 bases; junction bases not matched to a gene: 3. The CDR3 extends over 13 amino acids. The chain's CDR3 is CASSGTGGNEQFF. CDR3 nucleotides: TGTGCCAGCTCCGGGACAGGGGGCAATGAGCAGTTCTTC.

J is TRBJ2-2 and V is TRBV29-1; 9 bases agree with TRBD1. The CDR3 loop spans 16 amino acids. Trimming cost V 6 bases and J 1 base; bases outside gene matches: 9. CDR1 and CDR2 from the germline V gene are SQVTM and ANQGSEA. The CDR3 is CSVDTGGRGNTGELFF. CDR3 in DNA: TGCAGCGTGGATACAGGGGGCAGAGGGAACACCGGGGAGCTGTTTTTT.

Comment on this clone: Other DNA sequences in the same sample also yield this CDR3. This chain links TRBV5-1 with TRBJ2-7; 7 nucleotides agree with TRBD1. V was clipped by 0 bases and J by 2 bases; unmatched bases: 2. The CDR3 is 14 residues long. Germline V CDR1 and CDR2: SGHRS, YFSETQ. This CDR3 reads CASSLVGTAYEQYF. The CDR3 region has the DNA TGCGCCAGCAGCTTGGTCGGGACAGCCTACGAGCAGTACTTC.

This clone was counted only a few times. The junction differs from germline at one of its ends, possibly a read error. The rearrangement uses TRBV29-1 and TRBJ1-2; D gene ambiguous. The CDR3 loop spans 9 amino acids. Germline assignment: CDR1 SQVTM and CDR2 ANQGSEA. The CDR3 DNA sequence: TGCAGCGTGGAAAATAACGACTCATTC. As protein: CSVENNDSF.

V gene TRBV11-3 combines with J gene TRBJ1-2; 7 bases map to TRBD1. The CDR3 is 15 amino acids. Trimming at V came to 2 bases and at J to 7 bases, leaving 10 bases not matched to a gene. Germline CDR1 SGHNT, CDR2 YENEEA. CDR3 nucleotide sequence: TGTGCCAGCAGCTTACACAAGGGGGCTTTAGCTGGCTACACCTTC. This encodes CASSLHKGALAGYTF.

A few counts support this clone. J is TRBJ2-1 and V is TRBV21-1; TRBD1, as called in the table, went unchecked against the DNA. TRBV21-1 is given as a pseudogene. The length of the CDR3 is 16 residues. This CDR3 reads CASSKCRDRVNNEQFF. DNA of the CDR3: TGTGCCAGCAGCAAATGCCGGGACAGGGTCAACAATGAGCAGTTCTTC.

The chain is built from TRBV5-1 and TRBJ1-4; TRBD1 might be the D (5 bases). The V gene lost 5 bases and the J gene lost 4 bases, with 12 bases spanning the gap. The V gene's germline CDR1 is SGHRS and CDR2 YFSETQ. The CDR3 contains 14 residues. The DNA of the CDR3 is TGCGCCAGCAGAGGCGGGACGGATAATGAAAAACTGTTTTTT. This gives the protein CASRGGTDNEKLFF. Full variable domain (missing parts from reference TRBV5-1 and TRBJ1-4): KAGVTQTPRYLIKTRGQQVTLSCSPISGHRSVSWYQQTPGQGLQFLFEYFSETQRNKGNFPGRFSGRQFSNSRSEMNVSTLELGDSALYLCASRGGTDNEKLFFGSGTQLSVL.

The chain links TRBV19 to TRBJ2-7; the D gene is possibly TRBD1 (6 bases). Trimming took off 3 bases at V and 5 bases at J, with 14 bases between the two ends. The CDR3 consists of 14 residues. CDR1 LNHDA and CDR2 SQIVND come from the germline V gene (reference sequence). The CDR3 spells CASSIWGHRDEQYF. In nucleotides, the CDR3 is TGTGCCAGTAGTATTTGGGGACATCGGGACGAGCAGTACTTC.

The chain combines TRBV25-1 with TRBJ2-1; D may be TRBD1 (7 bases). CDR1 and CDR2 (germline): MGHDK, SYGVNS. Deletions cut 1 base from V and 6 bases from J, with 10 bases between. This CDR3 has 14 amino acids. CDR3 loop: CASSESRGVNEQFF. The CDR3 DNA reads TGTGCCAGCAGTGAATCCAGGGGGGTCAATGAGCAGTTCTTC.

The chain recombines TRBV30 with TRBJ2-5; TRBD1 might be the D (6 bases). V lost 5 bases and J 5 bases, leaving 15 bases between the germline ends. The germline CDR1 and CDR2 sequences are GTSNPN and SVGIG (reference sequence). The length of the CDR3 is 13 residues. The CDR3 protein is CAWGFTGSETQYF. CDR3 in DNA: TGTGCCTGGGGCTTCACAGGGTCGGAGACCCAGTACTTC. The complete variable domain, with remaining parts taken from reference TRBV30 and TRBJ2-5, reads SQTIHQWPATLVQPVGSPLSLECTVEGTSNPNLYWYRQAAGRGLQLLFYSVGIGQISSEVPQNLSASRPQDRQFILSSKKLLLSDSGFYLCAWGFTGSETQYFGPGTRLLVL.

This sequence joins TRBV4-2 and TRBJ2-3; TRBD2 agrees at 7 bases. The CDR3 consists of 16 residues. Trimming cost V 2 bases and J 2 bases; bases outside gene matches: 7. Per germline, CDR1 LGHNA and CDR2 YNFKEQ. CDR3 loop: CASSQFRSGDTDTQYF. The CDR3 coding sequence is TGTGCCAGCAGCCAATTCAGAAGCGGGGACACAGATACGCAGTATTTT.

This chain joins TRBV7-9 and TRBJ2-2, with D unresolved. V lost 7 bases to trimming and J lost 8 bases, with 11 bases between them. CDR1 and CDR2 (germline): SEHNR, FQNEAQ (reference sequence). The CDR3 spans 12 residues. DNA for the CDR3: TGTGCCAGCACCCCTTCGAGGGGGGAGCTGTTTTTT. It translates to CASTPSRGELFF.

The J gene is TRBJ1-2, the V gene TRBV29-1; D is possibly TRBD1 (5 bases). The germline gives CDR1 SQVTM, CDR2 ANQGSEA. The V end lost 4 bases, the J end lost 4 bases, and 16 bases lay between the germline ends. The CDR3 spans 14 residues. CDR3 protein: CSVVRFDGTYGYTF. The CDR3 DNA is TGCAGCGTTGTACGGTTCGACGGGACCTATGGCTACACCTTC.

V usage is TRBV30 and J usage is TRBJ2-1; D unresolved. CDR3 length: 11 amino acids. Trimming took 5 bases from V and 3 from J, leaving 5 bases between them. CDR1 GTSNPN and CDR2 SVGIG come from the germline V gene (reference sequence). In DNA, the CDR3 is TGTGCCTGGGGTAGCTACAATGAGCAGTTCTTC. Translating gives CAWGSYNEQFF.

The rearrangement joins TRBV11-2 to TRBJ2-5; 8 bases agree with TRBD1. The length of the CDR3 is 14 residues. Germline lookup yields CDR1 SGHAT and CDR2 FQNNGV. V lost 5 bases to trimming and J lost 5 bases; unmatched junction nucleotides: 7. CDR3 coding DNA: TGTGCCAGCAGCAGAGGCAGGGGGCTGGAGACCCAGTACTTC. It translates to CASSRGRGLETQYF.

The CDR3 DNA follows: TGTGCCAGCAGCTTAGGCCTCCAGGACTCCCGCTCTGGGGCCAACGTCCTGACTTTC. It specifies CASSLGLQDSRSGANVLTF. The chain links TRBV7-9 to TRBJ2-6, with a weak D call TRBD2 (5 bases). The CDR3 covers 19 residues. Germline loops: CDR1 SEHNR, CDR2 FQNEAQ (reference sequence). V was cut by 1 base and J by 0 bases, with 16 bases left in between.

The chain links TRBV29-1 to TRBJ1-4; D is unclear. Trimming removed 2 bases at V and 11 bases at J, with 12 bases between. This CDR3 contains 12 residues. CDR1 SQVTM and CDR2 ANQGSEA come from the germline V gene. The CDR3 coding sequence is TGCAGCGTTGAAAGCCCTGGCCTTAAACTGTTTTTT. Amino acids: CSVESPGLKLFF.

This clone turned up a few times. Here the CDR3 DNA reads TGTGCCAGCCGAGACCTCTCTCCTGGAAACACCATATATTTT. Its protein is CASRDLSPGNTIYF. V and J are TRBV2 and TRBJ1-3; no firm D call. Deletions cut 8 bases from V and 2 bases from J, with 13 bases between. The germline gives CDR1 SNHLY, CDR2 FYNNEI. This CDR3 has 14 amino acids.

The chain recombines TRBV29-1 with TRBJ1-1; D is possibly TRBD1 (5 bases). Germline assignment: CDR1 SQVTM and CDR2 ANQGSEA. V was clipped by 5 bases and J by 1 base, with 11 bases between them. The CDR3 contains 13 residues. CDR3: CSVSGGGNTEAFF. The CDR3 region has the DNA TGCAGCGTTTCTGGCGGGGGGAACACTGAAGCTTTCTTT.